A single sample is the source of the 31 T cell receptor beta chains below, sequenced in a study of T-cell reconstitution after alpha-beta-depleted transplantation in children. As it was prepared, the TCRbeta library received unique molecular identifiers. A single record per CDR3 protein comes from TCRdb applying MiXCR to the PCR reads. Of about 640,000 distinct CDR3 sequences in the sample, over 10% were seen once. Sequences were derived from PBMCs, mostly from graft donor cells, sampled 360 days after TCRalphabeta/CD19-depleted stem cell transplant. These receptors all come from a male patient younger than 18 who had a stem cell transplant for acute myeloid leukemia, so the T cells may come from the graft donor.

This clonotype was counted a few times. V is TRBV6-1 and J is TRBJ2-3, with TRBD1 matching over 8 bases. Germline values: CDR1 MNHNS, CDR2 SASEGT. This CDR3 has 16 amino acids. V was pared by 6 bases and J by 2 bases, with 10 bases of the junction left unmatched. As DNA, the CDR3 is TGTGCCAGCAGAGGTGGACAGGGTCGATACACAGATACGCAGTATTTT. It specifies CASRGGQGRYTDTQYF.

This clonotype was detected a few times. V and J are TRBV29-1 and TRBJ2-7; D is possibly TRBD2 (6 bases). Germline loops: CDR1 SQVTM, CDR2 ANQGSEA. This CDR3 spans 12 amino acids. The V and J ends lost 5 bases and 1 base respectively, with 9 bases between them. CDR3 loop: CSVRGISYEQYF. In DNA form, the CDR3 reads TGCAGCGTTCGGGGGATATCCTACGAGCAGTACTTC.

The V gene is TRBV30, the J gene TRBJ2-1; 8 nucleotides align to TRBD2. Germline V gives CDR1 GTSNPN, CDR2 SVGIG (reference sequence). This CDR3 region has 14 residues. V was clipped by 1 base and J by 9 bases; unmatched bases: 8. DNA of the CDR3: TGTGCCTGGAGTGAACCGGGAGGGCCATCTGAGCAGTTCTTC. Residues: CAWSEPGGPSEQFF. Complete variable domain (other parts from reference TRBV30 and TRBJ2-1): SQTIHQWPATLVQPVGSPLSLECTVEGTSNPNLYWYRQAAGRGLQLLFYSVGIGQISSEVPQNLSASRPQDRQFILSSKKLLLSDSGFYLCAWSEPGGPSEQFFGPGTRLTVL.

This clonotype was counted a few times. The chain has TRBV7-9 and TRBJ1-6; 9 nucleotides match TRBD1. The CDR3 length is 15 residues. Germline V gives CDR1 SEHNR, CDR2 FQNEAQ (reference sequence). V shed 1 base and J 7 bases; nucleotides not matched to a gene: 2. CDR3 sequence: CASSLETGGNSPLHF. The CDR3 DNA sequence: TGTGCCAGCAGCTTAGAGACAGGGGGGAATTCACCCCTCCACTTT. Using reference TRBV7-9 and TRBJ1-6 for the parts outside the CDR3, the full variable domain is DTGVSQNPRHKITKRGQNVTFRCDPISEHNRLYWYRQTLGQGPEFLTYFQNEAQLEKSRLLSDRFSAERPKGSFSTLEIQRTEQGDSAMYLCASSLETGGNSPLHFGNGTRLTVT.

This chain connects TRBV5-1 to TRBJ2-7, with 7 bases identical to TRBD1. CDR3 length equals 13 residues. V lost 5 bases and J lost 6; bases outside the gene matches: 8. The V gene's germline CDR1 is SGHRS and CDR2 YFSETQ. The CDR3 region has the DNA TGCGCCAGCAGAACTACAGGGGCGAGCGAGCAGTACTTC. Translation gives CASRTTGASEQYF.

The gene calls are TRBV5-1 and TRBJ2-7, with 14 bases lining up with TRBD2. V was pared by 4 bases and J by 3 bases, with 6 bases of the junction left unmatched. In germline, CDR1 is SGHRS, CDR2 YFSETQ. The CDR3 loop spans 16 amino acids. The DNA of the CDR3 is TGCGCCAGCAGCGCCGGACTAGCGGGAGGTAACTACGAGCAGTACTTC. Translation gives CASSAGLAGGNYEQYF.

The chain has TRBV12-3 or TRBV12-4 and TRBJ2-7; D gene unclear. Between the trimmed V and J ends, which lost 4 bases and 0 bases, there was a span of 16 bases. This CDR3 spans 16 amino acids. CDR3 sequence: CASSYLHTSSSYEQYF. CDR3 in DNA: TGTGCCAGCAGTTATCTACACACCTCGAGCTCCTACGAGCAGTACTTC.

In this sample, this clonotype turned up many times. The genes are TRBV4-2 and TRBJ2-5, with D unclear. Germline V CDR1 and CDR2: LGHNA, YNFKEQ. The CDR3 is 16 amino acids. V was pared by 1 base and J by 2 bases, with 14 bases between. The CDR3 is CASSQGVPPKQETQYF. The CDR3 DNA sequence: TGTGCCAGCAGCCAAGGGGTCCCCCCGAAACAAGAGACCCAGTACTTC.

The table lists this clonotype with a few counts. CDR3: CASSVGDQPQHF. CDR3 nucleotides: TGTGCCAGCAGTGTTGGGGATCAGCCCCAGCATTTT. The V call is TRBV28, the J call TRBJ1-5; D gene unclear. The length of the CDR3 is 12 residues. V was cut by 5 bases and J by 5 bases, with 7 bases left in between. Germline values: CDR1 MDHEN, CDR2 SYDVKM.

This clonotype has more than one count but fewer than ten. This chain connects TRBV7-9 to TRBJ1-6; D remains unclear. Trimming removed 10 bases at V and 9 bases at J, with 7 bases between. Germline CDR1 reads SEHNR; CDR2 reads FQNEAQ (reference sequence). The CDR3 runs 10 residues. Here the CDR3 reads CATPGSPLHF. The CDR3 DNA sequence: TGTGCCACCCCGGGTTCACCCCTCCACTTT.

The chain is built from TRBV20-1 and TRBJ2-1; 9 bases agree with TRBD2. This CDR3 contains 15 residues. After removal of 0 bases from V and 8 bases from J, the junction contained 8 bases not matched to a gene. Germline V gene sequence: CDR1 DFQATT, CDR2 SNEGSKA (reference sequence). In nucleotides, the CDR3 is TGCAGTGCTAGAGATATTGGCGGGAGGGCCGATGAGCAGTTCTTC. Its translation: CSARDIGGRADEQFF.

There are many counts of this clonotype. This chain links TRBV7-9 with TRBJ2-3; 7 bases line up with TRBD2. The V gene's germline CDR1 is SEHNR and CDR2 FQNEAQ (reference sequence). The CDR3 runs 12 residues. The ends lost 8 bases at V and 4 bases at J; junction bases unmatched: 3. As DNA, the CDR3 is TGTGCCAGCCCCGCGGGAGCAGATACGCAGTATTTT. Protein product: CASPAGADTQYF.

This sequence joins TRBV24-1 and TRBJ1-2, with 7 bases matching TRBD1. CDR1 KGHDR and CDR2 SFDVKD come from the germline V gene. Unmatched junction bases numbered 9, after V lost 4 bases and J lost 8 bases. The length of the CDR3 is 14 residues. In DNA form, the CDR3 reads TGTGCCACCAGTGACCCTGGACAGGTGGGAGGCTACACCTTC. It codes for CATSDPGQVGGYTF.

This clonotype was counted a single time. This chain connects TRBV4-2 to TRBJ2-7; D is perhaps TRBD1 (7 bases). V was shortened by 4 bases and J by 1 base, with 14 bases between the two germline ends. CDR3 size: 15 residues. Germline CDR1 and CDR2: LGHNA and YNFKEQ. The CDR3 DNA reads as TGTGCCAGCAGCCGCGGGGACAGCAATTCCTACGAGCAGTACTTC. Protein: CASSRGDSNSYEQYF.

This clonotype has just a few counts. This sequence joins TRBV12-3 or TRBV12-4 and TRBJ2-3, with D perhaps TRBD2 (7 bases). This CDR3 has 14 residues. The V end was cut by 5 bases, the J end by 4 bases, with 13 bases between. Here the CDR3 reads CASSPRGAADTQYF. DNA of the CDR3: TGTGCCAGCAGTCCCCGGGGGGCGGCAGATACGCAGTATTTT.

This clonotype appeared a few times. This chain links TRBV4-2 with TRBJ1-4; D is undetermined. The V gene lost 1 base and the J gene lost 5 bases, with 23 bases spanning the gap. Germline V lookup: CDR1 LGHNA, CDR2 YNFKEQ. CDR3 length: 19 amino acids. The DNA of the CDR3 is TGTGCCAGCAGCCAAGTTACTCGTCCAATCTACCCCAAAAATGAAAAACTGTTTTTT. Protein sequence: CASSQVTRPIYPKNEKLFF.

This clonotype occurred a few times. The chain has TRBV20-1 and TRBJ2-7, with 10 bases identical to TRBD2. Germline CDR1 DFQATT, CDR2 SNEGSKA (reference sequence). Losses at the gene ends were 4 bases for V and 1 base for J; bases not matched to a gene: 1. There are 13 residues in the CDR3. Here the CDR3 reads CSAKLAGSYEQYF. The CDR3 nucleotides are TGCAGTGCTAAACTAGCGGGATCCTACGAGCAGTACTTC.

This clonotype was counted only a few times. The chain joins TRBV5-1 to TRBJ1-1; TRBD1 is a possible D gene (6 bases). V lost 7 bases to trimming and J lost 6 bases, with 16 bases between them. The CDR3 spans 13 residues. Germline assignment: CDR1 SGHRS and CDR2 YFSETQ. The CDR3 reads CASGQDSPPEAFF. Written as DNA, the CDR3 is TGCGCCAGCGGCCAGGACAGCCCCCCTGAAGCTTTCTTT.

This clonotype showed up many times. The rearrangement joins TRBV6-1 to TRBJ2-1; TRBD1 matches at 10 bases. With 6 bases clipped from V and 3 bases from J, the junction kept 8 bases outside the gene matches. This CDR3 has 16 residues. Germline loops: CDR1 MNHNS, CDR2 SASEGT. This CDR3 is CASRPDRGLVYNEQFF. For the CDR3, the DNA is TGTGCCAGCAGGCCTGACAGGGGGCTAGTCTACAATGAGCAGTTCTTC.

This clonotype was seen many times. The rearrangement uses TRBV29-1 and TRBJ2-1; D may be TRBD2 (6 bases). Germline CDR1 is SQVTM and CDR2 is ANQGSEA. V was cut by 6 bases and J by 7 bases, with 16 bases left in between. There are 13 residues in the CDR3. The CDR3 reads CSVLAVLTNEQFF. DNA of the CDR3: TGCAGCGTGTTAGCGGTACTTACGAATGAGCAGTTCTTC.

This clonotype appeared many times. CDR3 coding DNA: TGTGCCAGCAGCCCCGGGTCCCGAAGGCAGGAGACCCAGTACTTC. Protein sequence: CASSPGSRRQETQYF. The chain uses TRBV12-3 or TRBV12-4 and TRBJ2-5; D uncertain. CDR3 length equals 15 residues. V was trimmed by 6 bases and J by 5 bases, leaving 19 bases between them.

This clonotype was seen repeatedly, ten times or more. It may be a read error: a sequence one base away is much more abundant. The chain joins TRBV5-5 to TRBJ2-3; D is uncertain. V gave up 6 bases and J gave up 2 bases, with 4 bases separating them. Germline V gene lookup returns CDR1 SGHKS and CDR2 YYEKEE (reference sequence). CDR3 size: 11 residues. Here the CDR3 DNA reads TGTGCCAGCACCTACACAGATACGCAGTATTTT. Translated: CASTYTDTQYF.

Many counts were recorded for this clonotype. This chain connects TRBV7-8 to TRBJ2-7, with TRBD2 as a possible D gene (5 bases). Germline-derived CDR1 and CDR2 are SGHVS and FQNEAQ. The CDR3 spans 15 residues. Trimming cost V 1 base and J 0 bases, with 10 bases left between them. In DNA, the CDR3 is TGTGCCAGCAGCTTAGTGAGGGAAAGCTCCTACGAGCAGTACTTC. Amino acids: CASSLVRESSYEQYF.

Only a few counts were recorded for this clonotype. V is TRBV28 and J is TRBJ1-5, with TRBD1 matching 7 bases. The V segment lost 5 bases and the J segment 3 bases; nucleotides outside the gene matches: 4. Per germline, CDR1 MDHEN and CDR2 SYDVKM. The CDR3 is 14 amino acids. CDR3 bases: TGTGCCAGCAGTCGGGACAGCCCCAATCAGCCCCAGCATTTT. It specifies CASSRDSPNQPQHF.

Many counts were recorded for this clonotype. The chain carries TRBV28 and TRBJ2-7, with 12 bases identical to TRBD1. The CDR3 totals 16 residues. V was pared by 1 base and J by 7 bases, with 8 bases of the junction left unmatched. CDR1 is MDHEN and CDR2 is SYDVKM in the germline V gene. The CDR3: CASSLFGTGGAREQYF. Written as DNA, the CDR3 is TGTGCCAGCAGTTTATTTGGGACAGGGGGCGCGAGGGAGCAGTACTTC.

This chain links TRBV20-1 with TRBJ2-2; 12 bases match TRBD1. With V trimmed by 0 bases and J by 7 bases, 9 bases remained unmatched. The CDR3 runs 17 residues. Germline V gene sequence: CDR1 DFQATT, CDR2 SNEGSKA (reference sequence). This CDR3 reads CSARDPGQGALSGELFF. CDR3 DNA sequence: TGCAGTGCTAGAGATCCGGGACAGGGGGCATTAAGCGGGGAGCTGTTTTTT.

The rearrangement uses TRBV21-1 and TRBJ2-3; TRBD1 is the table's D call and was not checked against the DNA. TRBV21-1 corresponds to a pseudogene. There are 17 residues in the CDR3. The CDR3 DNA reads TGTGCCAGCAGCAAAGTAGACCGGGGGCAGAAGGCAGATACGCAGTATTTT. As protein: CASSKVDRGQKADTQYF.

This chain joins TRBV20-1 and TRBJ1-4, with 8 bases fitting TRBD1. The V gene end was trimmed by 0 bases and the J gene end by 7 bases; junction bases not matched to a gene: 4. This CDR3 region has 14 residues. The germline gives CDR1 DFQATT, CDR2 SNEGSKA (reference sequence). CDR3 region: CSAREDRGGEKLFF. The CDR3 DNA reads as TGCAGTGCTAGAGAAGACAGGGGAGGTGAAAAACTGTTTTTT.

This clonotype has more than one count but fewer than ten. V gene TRBV5-1 combines with J gene TRBJ2-1; 13 positions match TRBD2. Germline V CDR1 and CDR2: SGHRS, YFSETQ. CDR3 size: 17 residues. Trimming took 4 bases from V and 10 from J; bases not matched to a gene: 14. CDR3 sequence reads: CASSPFVGTSGAMEQFF. The CDR3, as DNA: TGCGCCAGCAGCCCCTTCGTGGGGACTAGCGGGGCCATGGAGCAGTTCTTC.

In its sample, this clonotype was seen many times. The V and J genes are TRBV29-1 and TRBJ1-1, with no clear D. Per the germline V gene, CDR1 is SQVTM and CDR2 is ANQGSEA. This CDR3 is built from 14 residues. V shed 5 bases and J shed 0 bases, with 13 bases lying between them. The CDR3 DNA sequence: TGCAGCGTTCAAGTCAGTACCATGAACACTGAAGCTTTCTTT. It translates to CSVQVSTMNTEAFF.

This clonotype was recorded at least ten times. The V gene is TRBV12-3 or TRBV12-4, the J gene TRBJ2-6; tentatively, D is TRBD2 (5 bases). This CDR3 comprises 15 residues. Trimming took 6 bases from V and 2 from J, leaving 11 bases between them. The CDR3 region has the DNA TGTGCCAGCAGCACTCTGGGAGCTGGGGCCAACGTCCTGACTTTC. Its translation is CASSTLGAGANVLTF.